What follows is one T cell receptor (beta chain) and its context. This specimen belongs to a study of human T cells and chemical hapten exposure. TCRdb passed the RACE reads through MiXCR, listing each CDR3 protein once. The sample includes approximately 79,000 distinct CDR3 sequences, roughly 8.6% of them seen just once. V gave up 6 bases and J gave up 5 bases, with 15 bases separating them. This CDR3 has 14 amino acids. Germline-derived CDR1 and CDR2 are MNHEY and SMNVEV (reference sequence). The sample's time point: healthy volunteer bleed at 6 weeks. Total RNA was isolated from whole blood that had not been fractionated.

Sample: whole blood. The chain joins TRBV27 to TRBJ2-3; D may be TRBD1 (8 bases). The sequence was obtained from a male donor in good health. Some clones in this sample may be carry-over from other donors' samples. As DNA, the CDR3 is TGTGCCAGCAGCCACAGGGGGGGGCAAGATACGCAGTATTTT. It specifies CASSHRGGQDTQYF.